These 3 T cell receptor beta chains came from one sample sequenced in a study of CD8 T cells in Susac syndrome. After extraction with the RNeasy kit, roughly 0.45 to 1 ug of the RNA was reverse transcribed using random hexamers. TCRdb itself ran the immunoSEQ multiplex PCR reads through MiXCR, one entry per CDR3 protein. Of 150,000 to 200,000 distinct CDR3 sequences detected, around 93% appear once; the ten largest clones hold around 0.1%. Sequenced material: CD4+ T cells from PBMCs. These receptors were obtained from a human donor in good health.

The rearrangement uses TRBV6-6 and TRBJ2-3; D is unresolved. V lost 5 bases, J lost 11 bases, and 26 bases lay in between. Germline V gives CDR1 MNHNY, CDR2 SVGAGI (reference sequence). This CDR3 is 16 amino acids long. CDR3 sequence: CASSRDIGIPPLRQYF. DNA of the CDR3: TGTGCCAGCAGTCGTGACATAGGGATCCCTCCCTTACGGCAGTATTTT.

This clonotype came up once. The CDR3 sequence is CASSSPTPPGNTEAFF. The CDR3 nucleotides are TGCGCCAGCAGCTCCCCGACACCTCCGGGGAACACTGAAGCTTTCTTT. The J gene is TRBJ1-1, the V gene TRBV5-1; D is unresolved. Trimming removed 3 bases at V and 1 base at J, with 16 bases between. In germline, CDR1 is SGHRS, CDR2 YFSETQ. The CDR3 extends over 16 amino acids. The full variable domain, completed using reference TRBV5-1 and TRBJ1-1, is KAGVTQTPRYLIKTRGQQVTLSCSPISGHRSVSWYQQTPGQGLQFLFEYFSETQRNKGNFPGRFSGRQFSNSRSEMNVSTLELGDSALYLCASSSPTPPGNTEAFFGQGTRLTVV.

The chain uses TRBV18 and TRBJ1-1; 9 bases agree with TRBD1. The V segment lost 6 bases and the J segment 0 bases; nucleotides outside the gene matches: 8. CDR3 length: 16 amino acids. Per the germline V gene, CDR1 is KGHSH and CDR2 is LQKENI. The CDR3 loop is CASSQGQGTVNTEAFF. The CDR3 nucleotides read TGTGCCAGCTCTCAGGGACAGGGAACGGTGAACACTGAAGCTTTCTTT.